The 7 T cell receptor beta chains below come from one sample, sequenced in a study of T cells in Graves' hyperthyroidism and ophthalmopathy. Amplification of TCR beta CDR3 regions was performed using RNA transcripts as template. Carried out on the TCR CDR3, a first-round RT-PCR used the HTBI primer set. TCRdb analysed the multiplex PCR reads with MiXCR anew, one entry per CDR3 protein. The data hold around 340,000 distinct CDR3 sequences, with 15% to 20% observed a single time. The specimen sequenced was blood. Source of these receptors: a man aged 25 to 45 with Graves' hyperthyroidism.

This clonotype was seen at least ten times. V is TRBV28 and J is TRBJ2-1; 8 bases match TRBD1. The V gene's germline CDR1 is MDHEN and CDR2 SYDVKM. Trimming at V came to 3 bases and at J to 4 bases, leaving 5 bases not matched to a gene. The CDR3 is made up of 15 amino acids. Here the CDR3 reads CASSFRDRLYNEQFF. CDR3 DNA: TGTGCCAGCAGTTTCCGGGACAGGTTATACAATGAGCAGTTCTTC.

Comments on this clonotype: With a much larger clone just one base away, this may be a read error. This CDR3 is CASSPYEGTNTGELFF. In DNA form, the CDR3 reads TGTGCCAGCAGCCCATACGAGGGAACGAACACCGGGGAGCTGTTTTTT. This sequence joins TRBV7-9 and TRBJ2-2; a possible D gene is TRBD2 (5 bases). This CDR3 spans 16 amino acids. Germline V CDR1 and CDR2: SEHNR, FQNEAQ (reference sequence). V was shortened by 5 bases and J by 0 bases, with 13 bases between the two germline ends.

The chain has TRBV7-9 and TRBJ2-4, with 8 bases matching TRBD1. CDR3 length: 15 residues. J was trimmed by 8 bases and V by 1 base; bases with no gene match: 7. Germline CDR1 SEHNR, CDR2 FQNEAQ (reference sequence). Here the CDR3 reads CASSLGPAQGDIQYF. Written as DNA, the CDR3 is TGTGCCAGCAGCTTAGGTCCTGCACAGGGGGACATTCAGTACTTC.

The table lists this clonotype with a few counts. The CDR3 DNA sequence: TGTGCCATCAGTGAGTCTGGGACTAGCGCTGAGCAGTTCTTC. Translating it yields CAISESGTSAEQFF. This chain uses TRBV10-3 with TRBJ2-1, with 10 nucleotides matching TRBD2. The germline CDR1 and CDR2 sequences are ENHRY and SYGVKD. The junction had 2 bases not matched to a gene; V was cut back by 0 bases and J by 9 bases. The CDR3 extends over 14 amino acids.

This clonotype was seen ten or more times. The rearrangement links TRBV3-1 to TRBJ1-2; 10 bases agree with TRBD1. V gave up 0 bases and J gave up 0 bases; unmatched junction bases: 7. The V gene's germline CDR1 is LGHDT and CDR2 YNNKEL (reference sequence). The length of the CDR3 is 18 residues. CDR3 nucleotides: TGTGCCAGCAGCCAAGATAGGAGACAGGGGGCGCCTAACTATGGCTACACCTTC. It specifies CASSQDRRQGAPNYGYTF.

Comments on this clonotype: Given a much more abundant clone one base away, this may be a read error. The chain recombines TRBV2 with TRBJ2-2, with TRBD1 identical over 8 bases. The germline CDR1 and CDR2 sequences are SNHLY and FYNNEI. Trimming cost V 3 bases and J 1 base; bases outside gene matches: 7. The CDR3 has 17 amino acids. Here the CDR3 reads CASSEPLGTGNTGELFF. The DNA for the CDR3 is TGTGCCAGCAGTGAGCCTCTAGGGACAGGGAACACCGGGGAGCTGTTTTTT. Full variable domain (remainder filled in from reference TRBV2 and TRBJ2-2): EPEVTQTPSHQVTQMGQEVILRCVPISNHLYFYWYRQILGQKVEFLVSFYNNEISEKSEIFDDQFSVERPDGSNFTLKIRSTKLEDSAMYFCASSEPLGTGNTGELFFGEGSRLTVL.

This clonotype was recorded at least ten times. The V call is TRBV6-1, the J call TRBJ2-5, with TRBD2 identical over 7 bases. Trimming cost V 7 bases and J 2 bases; bases outside gene matches: 16. Per germline, CDR1 MNHNS and CDR2 SASEGT. This CDR3 is built from 17 residues. CDR3 bases: TGTGCCAGCACCACTTTGCGGGCTAGCGGACGTCAAGAGACCCAGTACTTC. Translated, it gives CASTTLRASGRQETQYF.